These 22 T cell receptor beta chains were all obtained from the same sample, sequenced in a study of T-cell reconstitution after alpha-beta-depleted transplantation in children. Molecular barcoding with unique molecular identifiers was used for the TCRbeta library. TCRdb analysed the PCR reads with MiXCR anew, one entry per CDR3 protein. The data show just over 950,000 distinct CDR3 sequences, around 30% seen once. This sample comprised PBMCs, mostly from graft donor cells, obtained 360 days after TCRalphabeta/CD19-depleted stem cell transplant. These receptors all stem from a boy under two years old who had a stem cell transplant for SCID, so the T cells may come from the graft donor.

This chain joins TRBV25-1 and TRBJ2-7, with a possible D match to TRBD1 (6 bases). This CDR3 has 13 residues. CDR1 and CDR2 from the germline V gene are MGHDK and SYGVNS. Trimming took 8 bases from V and 2 from J, leaving 13 bases between them. The chain's CDR3 is CASRGQSTYEQYF. In nucleotides, the CDR3 is TGTGCCAGCCGCGGACAGTCGACCTACGAGCAGTACTTC.

The chain's CDR3 is CASSLAGVFQEQETQYF. The CDR3 region has the DNA TGTGCCAGCAGCTTAGCGGGGGTTTTCCAGGAGCAAGAGACCCAGTACTTC. V and J are TRBV7-9 and TRBJ2-5; D might be TRBD1 or TRBD2, each matching 5 bases. Trimming removed 0 bases at V and 2 bases at J, with 16 bases between. CDR1 and CDR2 (germline): SEHNR, FQNEAQ (reference sequence). The CDR3 is made up of 17 amino acids.

The chain is built from TRBV15 and TRBJ2-3, with 9 nucleotides matching TRBD1. V was pared by 7 bases and J by 0 bases, with 5 bases of the junction left unmatched. Germline V gene lookup returns CDR1 LNHNV and CDR2 YYDKDF (reference sequence). This CDR3 is 15 amino acids long. CDR3 protein: CATTTDRGSTDTQYF. As DNA, the CDR3 is TGTGCCACCACAACGGACAGGGGTAGCACAGATACGCAGTATTTT.

The gene calls are TRBV20-1 and TRBJ2-5; D is possibly TRBD1 or TRBD2 (5 bases each). The CDR3 is 12 amino acids. Germline loops: CDR1 DFQATT, CDR2 SNEGSKA (reference sequence). V lost 4 bases, J lost 3 bases, and 9 bases lay in between. The CDR3 loop reads CSAIVGEETQYF. The CDR3 coding sequence is TGCAGTGCTATAGTGGGGGAAGAGACCCAGTACTTC.

V and J are TRBV10-3 and TRBJ2-7; D possibly corresponds to TRBD2 (7 bases). Germline V CDR1 and CDR2: ENHRY, SYGVKD. This CDR3 region has 15 residues. Trimming left V 6 bases short and J 2 bases short, with 17 bases between. The CDR3 reads CAISLSAGATYEQYF. In DNA form, the CDR3 reads TGTGCCATCAGCTTAAGTGCGGGGGCGACCTACGAGCAGTACTTC.

The V call is TRBV4-3, the J call TRBJ2-1; the D is unclear. The CDR3 runs to 14 residues. The V gene's germline CDR1 is LGHNA and CDR2 YSLEER. Trimming cost V 1 base and J 4 bases, with 8 bases left between them. CDR3 sequence (DNA): TGCGCCAGCAGCCAAGTGGCCAAGTACAATGAGCAGTTCTTC. Amino acid sequence: CASSQVAKYNEQFF.

In this sample, this clonotype turned up many times. The V and J genes are TRBV5-6 and TRBJ2-5; TRBD1 agrees at 8 bases. This CDR3 has 17 amino acids. V lost 0 bases and J lost 6; bases outside the gene matches: 13. Germline V gene sequence: CDR1 SGHDT, CDR2 YYEEEE. This chain's CDR3 is CASSLVEAGTGGKTQYF. The CDR3 bases are TGTGCCAGCAGCTTGGTGGAAGCCGGGACAGGCGGGAAGACCCAGTACTTC.

This clonotype was seen only a few times. The chain links TRBV12-3 or TRBV12-4 to TRBJ1-2, with D possibly TRBD1 on 5 matching bases. This CDR3 spans 12 amino acids. V gave up 4 bases and J gave up 7 bases, with 10 bases separating them. CDR3 residues: CASSWGDGGYTF. CDR3 in DNA: TGTGCCAGCAGTTGGGGGGACGGTGGCTACACCTTC.

This clonotype showed up just a few times. V usage is TRBV29-1 and J usage is TRBJ2-3; D is perhaps TRBD2 (6 bases). CDR1 is SQVTM, CDR2 ANQGSEA, per germline. The CDR3 spans 15 residues. Trimming took 4 bases from V and 5 from J, leaving 19 bases between them. CDR3 coding DNA: TGCAGCGTTGCCGGGACTCCGAGCAGGAGAGATACGCAGTATTTT. Translating gives CSVAGTPSRRDTQYF.

The chain uses TRBV4-2 and TRBJ2-7, with 7 nucleotides matching TRBD2. The CDR3 is made up of 14 amino acids. V lost 1 base to trimming and J lost 6 bases; unmatched junction nucleotides: 6. Germline assignment: CDR1 LGHNA and CDR2 YNFKEQ. The DNA for the CDR3 is TGTGCCAGCAGCCAAGGTGGCGGGGGAATCGAGCAGTACTTC. It codes for CASSQGGGGIEQYF.

V gene TRBV4-1 combines with J gene TRBJ2-5; tentatively, D is TRBD2 (6 bases). V lost 0 bases and J lost 5, with 10 bases in between. CDR3 length: 14 residues. Germline V gives CDR1 MGHRA, CDR2 YSYEKL. CDR3: CASSQDGGMETQYF. In DNA form, the CDR3 reads TGCGCCAGCAGCCAAGATGGGGGGATGGAGACCCAGTACTTC.

The chain combines TRBV29-1 with TRBJ1-2, with TRBD1 matching over 7 bases. V lost 6 bases to trimming and J lost 6 bases; unmatched junction nucleotides: 7. Germline CDR1 SQVTM, CDR2 ANQGSEA. The CDR3 is made up of 12 amino acids. The CDR3 loop is CSVAEGAHGYTF. The DNA for the CDR3 is TGCAGCGTCGCCGAGGGGGCGCATGGCTACACCTTC.

This chain connects TRBV12-3 or TRBV12-4 to TRBJ2-5; TRBD1 might be the D (6 bases). CDR3 length: 15 residues. The V end was cut by 8 bases, the J end by 1 base, with 17 bases between. CDR3 sequence: CASGLSGTLQETQYF. DNA of the CDR3: TGTGCCAGCGGACTCTCCGGGACACTCCAAGAGACCCAGTACTTC.

This sequence joins TRBV11-2 and TRBJ1-1, with D possibly TRBD1 on 5 matching bases. CDR3 length: 12 residues. Germline V gene sequence: CDR1 SGHAT, CDR2 FQNNGV. V shed 5 bases and J shed 7 bases, with 11 bases lying between them. For the CDR3, the DNA is TGTGCCAGCAGCGCGCAGGGTTTTGAAGCTTTCTTT. This codes for CASSAQGFEAFF.

Note on this clonotype: Germline and junction disagree at one end, which may indicate a read error. This chain uses TRBV6-1 with TRBJ1-1, with unresolved D. This CDR3 spans 14 amino acids. The germline V gene has CDR1 MNHNS and CDR2 SASEGT. CDR3 in DNA: TGTGCCAGCAGAGAAGGCGCACCGGGCCCTGAAGCTTTCTTT. Amino acid sequence: CASREGAPGPEAFF.

The J gene is TRBJ2-6, the V gene TRBV4-1, with TRBD1 as a possible D gene (6 bases). Trimming left V 4 bases short and J 0 bases short, with 13 bases between. CDR1 is MGHRA and CDR2 is YSYEKL in the germline V gene. The CDR3 contains 17 residues. CDR3 coding DNA: TGCGCCAGCAGCCGAGGACAGCAATCCTCTGGGGCCAACGTCCTGACTTTC. Encoded protein: CASSRGQQSSGANVLTF.

The chain links TRBV4-1 to TRBJ1-3; D gene ambiguous. The germline V gene encodes CDR1 MGHRA and CDR2 YSYEKL. This CDR3 is 15 amino acids long. Trimming removed 1 base from V and 6 bases from J, with 13 bases in between. CDR3 nucleotide sequence: TGCGCCAGCAGCCAAGGGGATGAAGGCCCAAACACCATATATTTT. Translating it yields CASSQGDEGPNTIYF.

This chain joins TRBV12-3 or TRBV12-4 and TRBJ1-1, with D possibly being TRBD1 (5 bases). This CDR3 contains 14 residues. Trimming removed 5 bases from V and 5 bases from J, with 15 bases in between. The CDR3 spells CASSPRQLGTEAFF. The CDR3 DNA is TGTGCCAGCAGTCCGCGACAGTTAGGGACTGAAGCTTTCTTT.

For this clonotype: Lacking the conserved final phenylalanine or tryptophan, this CDR3 likely reflects a read error. The CDR3 reads CASSRTGGVRTGELFI. The CDR3 DNA reads as TGTGCCAGCAGCCGAACAGGGGGGGTGCGCACCGGGGAGCTGTTTATT. The chain is built from TRBV11-1 and TRBJ2-2; a weak D match, TRBD1 (8 bases). The CDR3 is made up of 16 amino acids. Germline V gene sequence: CDR1 SGHAT, CDR2 FQDESV (reference sequence). V was clipped by 5 bases and J by 4 bases, with 17 bases between them.

The chain has TRBV29-1 and TRBJ2-3, with D perhaps TRBD1 (6 bases). The CDR3 totals 16 residues. The germline gives CDR1 SQVTM, CDR2 ANQGSEA. The V end lost 3 bases, the J end lost 2 bases, and 18 bases lay between the germline ends. CDR3 sequence: CSVDELMTGFTDTQYF. In DNA form, the CDR3 reads TGCAGCGTTGACGAACTGATGACAGGATTCACAGATACGCAGTATTTT.

This clonotype has just a few counts. The CDR3 coding sequence is TGTGCCAGCAGTTTCCCTCGACAAGGGGAAAAACTGTTTTTT. Protein: CASSFPRQGEKLFF. This chain connects TRBV12-3 or TRBV12-4 to TRBJ1-4, with D unclear. The CDR3 contains 14 residues. V lost 3 bases, J lost 8 bases, and 13 bases lay in between.

The V gene is TRBV10-3, the J gene TRBJ2-5; D possibly uses TRBD1 or TRBD2 (5 bases each). Germline CDR1 is ENHRY and CDR2 is SYGVKD. There are 17 residues in the CDR3. Between the trimmed V and J ends, which lost 4 bases and 0 bases, there was a span of 18 bases. The CDR3 region is CAISAVWDRLHQETQYF. The CDR3, as DNA: TGTGCCATCAGTGCTGTCTGGGACCGACTACACCAAGAGACCCAGTACTTC.